This is a list of T cell receptor beta chains from one sample in a study of early stage breast cancer tumors. Profiling relied on immunoSEQ multiplex PCR, and the TCRdb table lists in-frame clones only, not all of them. Here the sample spans tens of thousands of clones, roughly 78% being singletons. What was sequenced was blood. The receptors originated from a person in their 40s with breast cancer. The CDR3 runs from the conserved cysteine through the conserved F or W. D genes are given only for firm matches. Some rows have no size entry. The others give once, few or many, or a class for an expanded clone.

v_gene	j_gene	abundance	d_gene	CDR3aa	CDR3nt
TRBV21-1	TRBJ1-3	few	NA	CASRTGGRDTIYF	TGTGCCAGCAGGACCGGAGGGAGGGACACCATATATTTT
TRBV18	TRBJ1-2	NA	NA	CASSPPNTAYTF	TGTGCCAGCTCACCACCGAACACTGCCTACACCTTC
TRBV19	TRBJ2-5	NA	NA	CASSIWGSGLQETQYF	TGTGCCAGTAGTATATGGGGTAGTGGACTTCAAGAGACCCAGTACTTC
TRBV10-1	TRBJ2-7	few	NA	CASSEGGVRRRPYEQYF	TGCGCCAGCAGTGAAGGGGGAGTCAGGAGAAGACCCTACGAGCAGTACTTC
TRBV28	TRBJ1-1	NA	NA	CASRPRGGINTEAFF	TGTGCCAGCCGTCCCCGGGGTGGAATTAACACTGAAGCTTTCTTT
TRBV14	TRBJ1-1	NA	NA	CASSRLPLTGLYTEAFF	TGTGCCAGCAGCCGTCTCCCACTAACGGGACTCTACACTGAAGCTTTCTTT
TRBV5-1	TRBJ2-2	NA	TRBD1	CASSLRTGGATGELFF	TGCGCCAGCAGCTTGCGGACAGGGGGGGCAACCGGGGAGCTGTTTTTT
TRBV11-1	TRBJ1-2	NA	TRBD1	CASSLTGVGGYTF	TGTGCCAGCAGCTTGACAGGGGTTGGTGGCTACACCTTC
TRBV18	TRBJ1-5	NA	NA	CASSIGQNQPQHF	TGTGCCAGCTCAATCGGGCAGAATCAGCCCCAGCATTTT
TRBV2	TRBJ2-7	few	TRBD1	CASGGSGGSYEQYF	TGTGCCAGCGGTGGGTCAGGGGGATCCTACGAGCAGTACTTC
TRBV19	TRBJ2-3	NA	NA	CASSIQADTQYF	TGTGCCAGTAGTATCCAGGCCGATACGCAGTATTTT
TRBV9	TRBJ1-2	NA	NA	CASSDAGLSGGYTF	TGTGCCAGCAGCGATGCGGGTCTCTCAGGAGGCTACACCTTC
TRBV28	TRBJ2-7	NA	TRBD1	CASSLNRGRYEQYF	TGTGCCAGCAGTTTGAACAGGGGGCGGTACGAGCAGTACTTC
TRBV7-9	TRBJ2-1	NA	NA	CASSLVASSYNEQFF	TGTGCCAGCAGCTTAGTCGCGAGTTCCTACAATGAGCAGTTCTTC
TRBV6-5	TRBJ2-5	NA	NA	CASSLTVQETQYF	TGTGCCAGCAGTTTGACCGTCCAAGAGACCCAGTACTTC
TRBV18	TRBJ2-5	NA	NA	CASSPEQGTETQYF	TGTGCCAGCTCCCCTGAACAGGGAACAGAGACCCAGTACTTC
TRBV29-1	TRBJ2-3	NA	NA	CSVGRERLTDTQYF	TGCAGCGTTGGTCGTGAAAGACTCACAGATACGCAGTATTTT